One sample yielded the 8 T cell receptor beta chains listed below, sequenced in a study of blood T cell repertoires in COVID-19. This table comes from immunoSEQ multiplex PCR, and its TCRdb copy is limited to in-frame clones, with some not included. Found here are 150,000 to 200,000 clones, 88% of them singletons; the top ten hold 25% to 30%. The sequencing input was peripheral blood. Receptors originate from a man between 60 and 75 years old with acute or convalescent COVID-19.

Written as DNA, the CDR3 is TGTGCCAGCAGCTTAGGGCCAGGGGTAGGGTTTGCAGCTTTCTTT. It encodes CASSLGPGVGFAAFF. The chain joins TRBV7-8 to TRBJ1-1; D may be TRBD1 (6 bases). V was pared by 1 base and J by 10 bases, with 19 bases between. The CDR3 loop spans 15 amino acids. Germline lookup yields CDR1 SGHVS and CDR2 FQNEAQ. Drawing the rest from reference TRBV7-8 and TRBJ1-1, the complete variable domain is GAGVSQSPRYKVAKRGQDVALRCDPISGHVSLFWYQQALGQGPEFLTYFQNEAQLDKSGLPSDRFFAERPEGSVSTLKIQRTQQEDSAVYLCASSLGPGVGFAAFFGQGTRLTVV.

The rearrangement joins TRBV11-3 to TRBJ1-2; D is ambiguous. Germline V lookup: CDR1 SGHNT, CDR2 YENEEA. This CDR3 is 16 amino acids long. Trimming removed 1 base from V and 4 bases from J, with 16 bases in between. CDR3: CASSLASGEASYGYTF. For the CDR3, the DNA is TGTGCCAGCAGCTTAGCCTCTGGGGAGGCCAGCTATGGCTACACCTTC.

In its sample, this clone was seen once. V is TRBV5-6 and J is TRBJ2-3, with D possibly matching TRBD2 (6 bases). Germline V gene data show CDR1 as SGHDT and CDR2 as YYEEEE. The CDR3 covers 14 residues. The germline V and J ends were trimmed by 2 bases and 4 bases, with 11 bases remaining between them. CDR3 sequence reads: CASSLGGASDTQYF. As DNA, the CDR3 is TGTGCCAGCAGCTTAGGAGGGGCCTCAGATACGCAGTATTTT.

CDR3 amino acids: CASSLSRMEGSYNSPLHF. For the CDR3, the DNA is TGTGCCAGCAGTTTATCGAGAATGGAGGGCTCCTATAATTCACCCCTCCACTTT. The rearrangement joins TRBV27 to TRBJ1-6, with D uncertain. This CDR3 has 18 amino acids. CDR1 is MNHEY, CDR2 SMNVEV, per germline (reference sequence). Trimming removed 0 bases at V and 0 bases at J, with 12 bases between.

The gene calls are TRBV27 and TRBJ2-1; the match to TRBD2 covers 9 bases. V dropped 0 bases and J dropped 8; count of bases not matched to a gene: 8. Looked up from germline, CDR1 is MNHEY and CDR2 is SMNVEV (reference sequence). The CDR3 runs to 16 residues. Here the CDR3 DNA reads TGTGCCAGCAGTTTATCGATAGCCAGCGGGAGGTATGAGCAGTTCTTC. It yields the protein CASSLSIASGRYEQFF.

The CDR3 DNA reads as TGTGCCAGCAGCGAGGCCGGGAGGCGAGCTGGAAACACCATATATTTT. Amino acid sequence: CASSEAGRRAGNTIYF. The chain is built from TRBV5-5 and TRBJ1-3; no definite D call. The CDR3 is 16 amino acids. Germline loops: CDR1 SGHKS, CDR2 YYEKEE (reference sequence). Deletions cut 4 bases from V and 2 bases from J, with 16 bases between. Supplemented by reference TRBV5-5 and TRBJ1-3, the full variable domain reads DAGVTQSPTHLIKTRGQQVTLRCSPISGHKSVSWYQQVLGQGPQFIFQYYEKEERGRGNFPDRFSARQFPNYSSELNVNALLLGDSALYLCASSEAGRRAGNTIYFGEGSWLTVV.

The chain carries TRBV3-1 (or the pseudogene TRBV3-2) and TRBJ2-7; 14 positions agree with TRBD2. The germline V gene has CDR1 LGHDT and CDR2 YNNKEL (reference sequence). V lost 0 bases, J lost 4 bases, and 11 bases stayed unmatched. The CDR3 is 19 amino acids. This CDR3 reads CASSQDLGLAGGLLYEQYF. As DNA, the CDR3 is TGTGCCAGCAGCCAAGATCTAGGACTAGCGGGAGGATTGTTGTACGAGCAGTACTTC.

This chain joins TRBV19 and TRBJ1-5, with 9 bases matching TRBD1. Germline V gene data show CDR1 as LNHDA and CDR2 as SQIVND (reference sequence). There are 15 residues in the CDR3. J gave up 5 bases and V 6 bases, and 8 bases lay outside the gene matches. The CDR3 here is CASRGGQGNHQPQHF. In nucleotides, the CDR3 is TGTGCCAGTAGGGGGGGACAGGGAAATCATCAGCCCCAGCATTTT.